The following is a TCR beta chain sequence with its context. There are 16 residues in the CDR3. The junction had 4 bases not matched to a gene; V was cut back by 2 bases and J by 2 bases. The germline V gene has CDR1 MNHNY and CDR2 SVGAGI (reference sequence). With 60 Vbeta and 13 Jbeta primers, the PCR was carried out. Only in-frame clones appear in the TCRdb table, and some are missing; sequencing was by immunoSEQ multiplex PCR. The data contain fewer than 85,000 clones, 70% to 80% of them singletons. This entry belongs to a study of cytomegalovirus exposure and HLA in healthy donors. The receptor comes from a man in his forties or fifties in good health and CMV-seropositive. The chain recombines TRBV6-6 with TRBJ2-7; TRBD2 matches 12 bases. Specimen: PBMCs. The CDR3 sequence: CASSYPLAGGAYEQYF. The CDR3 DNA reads TGTGCCAGCAGTTACCCCCTAGCGGGAGGGGCCTACGAGCAGTACTTC.